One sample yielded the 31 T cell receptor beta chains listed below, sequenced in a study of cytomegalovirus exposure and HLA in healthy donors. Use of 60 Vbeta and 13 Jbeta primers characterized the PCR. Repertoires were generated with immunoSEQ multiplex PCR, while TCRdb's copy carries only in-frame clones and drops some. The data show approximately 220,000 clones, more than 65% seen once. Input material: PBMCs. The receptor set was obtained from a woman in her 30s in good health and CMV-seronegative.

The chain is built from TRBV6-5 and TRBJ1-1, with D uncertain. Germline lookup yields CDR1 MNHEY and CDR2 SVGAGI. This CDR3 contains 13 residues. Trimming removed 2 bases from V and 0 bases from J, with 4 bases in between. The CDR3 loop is CASSYAVNTEAFF. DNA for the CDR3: TGTGCCAGCAGTTACGCAGTGAACACTGAAGCTTTCTTT.

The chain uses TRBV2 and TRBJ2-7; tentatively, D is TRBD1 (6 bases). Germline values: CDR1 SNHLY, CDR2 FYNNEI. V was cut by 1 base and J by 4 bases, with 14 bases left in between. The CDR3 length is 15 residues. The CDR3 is CASSEGQGIRYEQYF. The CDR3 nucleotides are TGTGCCAGCAGTGAAGGGCAGGGGATAAGGTACGAGCAGTACTTC.

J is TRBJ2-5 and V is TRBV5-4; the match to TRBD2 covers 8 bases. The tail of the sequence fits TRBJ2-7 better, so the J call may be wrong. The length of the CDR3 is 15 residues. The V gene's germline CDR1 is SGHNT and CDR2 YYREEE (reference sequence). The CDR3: CASSPGGPALYEQYF. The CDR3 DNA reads TGTGCCAGCAGCCCGGGGGGGCCGGCCCTTTACGAGCAGTACTTC.

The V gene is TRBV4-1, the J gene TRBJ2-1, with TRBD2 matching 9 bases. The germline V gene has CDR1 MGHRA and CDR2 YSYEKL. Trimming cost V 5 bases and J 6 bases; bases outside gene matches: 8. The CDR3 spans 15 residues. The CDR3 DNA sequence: TGCGCCAGCAGCTATCGAGCGGGAGGACCCAATGAGCAGTTCTTC. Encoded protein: CASSYRAGGPNEQFF.

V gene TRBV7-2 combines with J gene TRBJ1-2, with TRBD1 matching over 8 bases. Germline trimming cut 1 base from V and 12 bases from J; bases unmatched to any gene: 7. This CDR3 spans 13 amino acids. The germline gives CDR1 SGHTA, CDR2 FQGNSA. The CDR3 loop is CASSLGQGKRDTF. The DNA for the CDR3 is TGTGCCAGCAGCTTAGGACAGGGGAAACGTGACACCTTC.

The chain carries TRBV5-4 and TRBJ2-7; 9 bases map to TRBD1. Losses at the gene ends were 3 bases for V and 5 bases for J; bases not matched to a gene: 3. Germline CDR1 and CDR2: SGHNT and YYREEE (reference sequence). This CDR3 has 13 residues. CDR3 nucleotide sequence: TGTGCCAGCAGCTGGACAGGGGTCAACGAGCAGTACTTC. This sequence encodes CASSWTGVNEQYF.

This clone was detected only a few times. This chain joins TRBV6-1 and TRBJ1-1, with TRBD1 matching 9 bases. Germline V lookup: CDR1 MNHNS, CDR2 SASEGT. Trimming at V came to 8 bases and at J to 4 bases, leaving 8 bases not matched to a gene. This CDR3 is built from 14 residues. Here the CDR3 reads CASGRTGVSTEAFF. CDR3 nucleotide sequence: TGTGCCAGCGGGCGGACAGGGGTGAGCACTGAAGCTTTCTTT.

CDR3 sequence: CASSFGQVDTEAFF. Written as DNA, the CDR3 is TGTGCCAGCAGCTTCGGACAGGTAGACACTGAAGCTTTCTTT. This rearrangement joins TRBV5-5 to TRBJ1-1, with 7 positions matching TRBD1. The ends lost 2 bases at V and 3 bases at J; junction bases unmatched: 4. This CDR3 has 14 amino acids. Germline lookup yields CDR1 SGHKS and CDR2 YYEKEE (reference sequence).

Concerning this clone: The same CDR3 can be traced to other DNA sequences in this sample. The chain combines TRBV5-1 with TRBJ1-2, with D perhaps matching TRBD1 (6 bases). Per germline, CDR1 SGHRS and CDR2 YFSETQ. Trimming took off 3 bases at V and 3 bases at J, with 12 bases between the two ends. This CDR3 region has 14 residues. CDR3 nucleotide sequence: TGCGCCAGCAGCTCCCTCACAGGGTACTATGGCTACACCTTC. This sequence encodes CASSSLTGYYGYTF. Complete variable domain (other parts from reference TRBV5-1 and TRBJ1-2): KAGVTQTPRYLIKTRGQQVTLSCSPISGHRSVSWYQQTPGQGLQFLFEYFSETQRNKGNFPGRFSGRQFSNSRSEMNVSTLELGDSALYLCASSSLTGYYGYTFGSGTRLTVV.

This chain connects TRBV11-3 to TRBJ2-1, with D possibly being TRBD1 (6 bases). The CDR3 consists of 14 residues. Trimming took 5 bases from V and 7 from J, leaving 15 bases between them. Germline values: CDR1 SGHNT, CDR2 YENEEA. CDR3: CASSAHRVRNEQFF. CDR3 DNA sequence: TGTGCCAGCAGCGCCCACAGGGTGAGGAATGAGCAGTTCTTC.

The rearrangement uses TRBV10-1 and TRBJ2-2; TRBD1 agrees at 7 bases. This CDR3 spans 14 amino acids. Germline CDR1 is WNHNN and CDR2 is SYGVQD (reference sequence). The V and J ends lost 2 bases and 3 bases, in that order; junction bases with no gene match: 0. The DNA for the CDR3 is TGCGCCAGCAGTGAGGGGACAGACACCGGGGAGCTGTTTTTT. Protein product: CASSEGTDTGELFF.

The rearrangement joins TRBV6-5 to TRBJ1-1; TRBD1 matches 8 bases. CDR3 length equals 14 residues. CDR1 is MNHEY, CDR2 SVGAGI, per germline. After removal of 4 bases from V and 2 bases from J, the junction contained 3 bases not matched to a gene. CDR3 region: CASSLDRANTEAFF. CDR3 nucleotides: TGTGCCAGCAGTTTGGACAGGGCCAACACTGAAGCTTTCTTT.

CDR3 in DNA: TGTGCCAGCAGCCCGAGGTCGGTAGCGGCCCCTTACGGGGAGCTGTTTTTT. The encoded protein is CASSPRSVAAPYGELFF. The chain links TRBV7-8 to TRBJ2-2; the D gene is possibly TRBD2 (6 bases). In germline, CDR1 is SGHVS, CDR2 FQNEAQ. V lost 5 bases and J lost 7, with 23 bases in between. CDR3 size: 17 residues. The full variable domain, completed using reference TRBV7-8 and TRBJ2-2, is GAGVSQSPRYKVAKRGQDVALRCDPISGHVSLFWYQQALGQGPEFLTYFQNEAQLDKSGLPSDRFFAERPEGSVSTLKIQRTQQEDSAVYLCASSPRSVAAPYGELFFGEGSRLTVL.

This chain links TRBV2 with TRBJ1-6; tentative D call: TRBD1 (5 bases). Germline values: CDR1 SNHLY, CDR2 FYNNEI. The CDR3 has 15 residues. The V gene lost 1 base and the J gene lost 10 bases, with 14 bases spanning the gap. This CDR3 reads CASSEVEQGRSPLHF. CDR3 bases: TGTGCCAGCAGTGAAGTAGAGCAGGGCAGGTCACCCCTCCACTTT.

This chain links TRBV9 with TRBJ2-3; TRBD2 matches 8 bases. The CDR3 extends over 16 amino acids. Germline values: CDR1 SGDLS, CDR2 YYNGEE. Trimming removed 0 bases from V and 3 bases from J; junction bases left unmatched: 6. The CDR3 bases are TGTGCCAGCAGCGTAGATGCGGGGGGCGGTACAGATACGCAGTATTTT. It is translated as CASSVDAGGGTDTQYF. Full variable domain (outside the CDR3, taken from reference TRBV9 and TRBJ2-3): DSGVTQTPKHLITATGQRVTLRCSPRSGDLSVYWYQQSLDQGLQFLIQYYNGEERAKGNILERFSAQQFPDLHSELNLSSLELGDSALYFCASSVDAGGGTDTQYFGPGTRLTVL.

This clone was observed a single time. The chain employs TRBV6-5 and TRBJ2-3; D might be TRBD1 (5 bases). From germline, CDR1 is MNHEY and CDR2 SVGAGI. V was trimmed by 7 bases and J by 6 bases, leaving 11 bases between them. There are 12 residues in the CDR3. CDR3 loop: CASKGSWDTQYF. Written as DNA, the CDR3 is TGTGCCAGCAAGGGGTCATGGGATACGCAGTATTTT.

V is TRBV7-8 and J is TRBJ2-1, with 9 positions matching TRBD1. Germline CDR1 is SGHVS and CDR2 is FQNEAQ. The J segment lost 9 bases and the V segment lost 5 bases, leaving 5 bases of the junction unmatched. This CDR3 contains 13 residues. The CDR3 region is CASSNTGGGEQFF. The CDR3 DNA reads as TGTGCCAGCAGCAATACAGGGGGCGGTGAGCAGTTCTTC.

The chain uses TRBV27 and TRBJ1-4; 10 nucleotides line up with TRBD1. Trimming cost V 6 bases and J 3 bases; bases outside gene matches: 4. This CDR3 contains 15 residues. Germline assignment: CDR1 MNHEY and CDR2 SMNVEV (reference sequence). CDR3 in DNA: TGTGCCAGCAGAGGGACAGGGGACCCTAATGAAAAACTGTTTTTT. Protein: CASRGTGDPNEKLFF.

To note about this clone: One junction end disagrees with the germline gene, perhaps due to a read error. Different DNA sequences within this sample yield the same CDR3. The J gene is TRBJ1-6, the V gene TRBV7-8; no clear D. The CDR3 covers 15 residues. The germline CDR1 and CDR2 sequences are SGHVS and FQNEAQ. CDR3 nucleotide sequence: TGTGCCAGCAGCTTAAACAGTATCTCAAATTCCCCCCTCCACTTT. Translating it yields CASSLNSISNSPLHF.

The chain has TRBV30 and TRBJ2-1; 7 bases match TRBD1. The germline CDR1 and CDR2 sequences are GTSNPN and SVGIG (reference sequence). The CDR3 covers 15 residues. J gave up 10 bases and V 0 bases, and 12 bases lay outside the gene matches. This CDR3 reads CAWSVPDRDVGEQFF. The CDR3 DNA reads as TGTGCCTGGAGTGTACCCGACAGGGATGTTGGGGAGCAGTTCTTC.

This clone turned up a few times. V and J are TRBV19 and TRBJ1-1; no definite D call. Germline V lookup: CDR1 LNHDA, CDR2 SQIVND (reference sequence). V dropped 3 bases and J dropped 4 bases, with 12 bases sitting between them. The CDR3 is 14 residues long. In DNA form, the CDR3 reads TGTGCCAGTAGTATGGCGAGCGGAGTCACTGAAGCTTTCTTT. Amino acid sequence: CASSMASGVTEAFF.

Here the CDR3 DNA reads TGTGCCAGCAGTTACCTGACAGTTAACACTGAAGCTTTCTTT. Encoded protein: CASSYLTVNTEAFF. The gene calls are TRBV6-5 and TRBJ1-1; possible D gene TRBD1, 5 bases. The CDR3 runs to 14 residues. Trimming stripped 2 bases from V and 2 bases from J, with 9 bases between. Germline assignment: CDR1 MNHEY and CDR2 SVGAGI.

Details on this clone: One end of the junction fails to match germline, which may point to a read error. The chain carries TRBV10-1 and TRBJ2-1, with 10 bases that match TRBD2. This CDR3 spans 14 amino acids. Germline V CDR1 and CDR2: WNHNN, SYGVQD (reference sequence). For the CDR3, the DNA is TGCGCCAACAGTAGCAGCGGGAGGGGGAATGAGCAGTTCTTC. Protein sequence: CANSSSGRGNEQFF.

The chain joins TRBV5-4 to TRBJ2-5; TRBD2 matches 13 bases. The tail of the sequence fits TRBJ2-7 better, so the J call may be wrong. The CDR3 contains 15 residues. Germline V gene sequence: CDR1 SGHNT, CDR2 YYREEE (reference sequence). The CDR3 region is CASSSWTSGRYEQYF. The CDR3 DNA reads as TGTGCCAGCAGCTCATGGACTAGCGGGAGATACGAGCAGTACTTC.

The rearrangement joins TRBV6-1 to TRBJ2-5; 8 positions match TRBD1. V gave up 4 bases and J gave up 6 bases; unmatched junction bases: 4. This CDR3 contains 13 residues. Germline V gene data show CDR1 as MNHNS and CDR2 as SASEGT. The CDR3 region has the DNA TGTGCCAGCAGTGGGACAGGGTATAAGACCCAGTACTTC. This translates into CASSGTGYKTQYF.

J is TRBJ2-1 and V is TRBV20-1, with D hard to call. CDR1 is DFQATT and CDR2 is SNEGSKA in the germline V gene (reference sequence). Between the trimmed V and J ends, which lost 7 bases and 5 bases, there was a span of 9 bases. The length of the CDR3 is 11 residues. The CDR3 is CSVDTNNEQFF. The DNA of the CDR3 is TGCAGTGTTGACACGAACAATGAGCAGTTCTTC.

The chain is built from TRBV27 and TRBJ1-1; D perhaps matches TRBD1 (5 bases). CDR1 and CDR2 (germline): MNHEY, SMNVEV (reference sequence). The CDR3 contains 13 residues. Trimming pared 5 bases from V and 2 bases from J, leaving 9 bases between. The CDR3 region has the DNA TGTGCCAGCAGTATCACAGGTAACACTGAAGCTTTCTTT. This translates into CASSITGNTEAFF.

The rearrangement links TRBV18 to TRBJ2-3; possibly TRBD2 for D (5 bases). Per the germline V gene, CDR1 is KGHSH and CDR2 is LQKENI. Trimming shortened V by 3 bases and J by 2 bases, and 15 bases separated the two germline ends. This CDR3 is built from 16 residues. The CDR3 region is CASSPGLGRDTDTQYF. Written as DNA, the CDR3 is TGTGCCAGCTCACCTGGTCTAGGGAGAGACACAGATACGCAGTATTTT. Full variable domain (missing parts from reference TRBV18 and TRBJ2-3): NAGVMQNPRHLVRRRGQEARLRCSPMKGHSHVYWYRQLPEEGLKFMVYLQKENIIDESGMPKERFSAEFPKEGPSILRIQQVVRGDSAAYFCASSPGLGRDTDTQYFGPGTRLTVL.

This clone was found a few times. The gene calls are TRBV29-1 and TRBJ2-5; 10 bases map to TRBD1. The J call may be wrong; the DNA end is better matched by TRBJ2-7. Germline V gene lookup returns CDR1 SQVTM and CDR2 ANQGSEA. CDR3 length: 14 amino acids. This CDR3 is CSVEFPGQGYEQYF. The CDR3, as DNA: TGCAGCGTTGAGTTCCCGGGACAGGGGTACGAGCAGTACTTC.

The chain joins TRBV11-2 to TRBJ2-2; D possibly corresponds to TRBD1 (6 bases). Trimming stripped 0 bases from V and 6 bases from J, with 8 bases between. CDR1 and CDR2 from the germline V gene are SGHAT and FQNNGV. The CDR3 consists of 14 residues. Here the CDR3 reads CASSLDPGAGELFF. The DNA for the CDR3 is TGTGCCAGCAGCTTAGATCCAGGGGCCGGGGAGCTGTTTTTT.

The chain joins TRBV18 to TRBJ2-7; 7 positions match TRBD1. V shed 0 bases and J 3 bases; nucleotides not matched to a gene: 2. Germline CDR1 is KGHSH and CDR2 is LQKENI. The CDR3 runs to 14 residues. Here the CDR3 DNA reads TGTGCCAGCTCACCACCGGGACAGAACTACGAGCAGTACTTC. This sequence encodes CASSPPGQNYEQYF.